These 7 T cell receptor beta chains were sequenced from one sample in a study of T cells in Graves' hyperthyroidism and ophthalmopathy. RNA transcripts gave rise to amplified TCR beta CDR3 regions. When the TCR CDR3 underwent first-round RT-PCR, the HTBI primer set was used. TCRdb re-called the multiplex PCR reads with MiXCR, one entry per CDR3 protein. Of 400,000 to 550,000 distinct CDR3 sequences listed, roughly 24% were seen once; the top ten hold about 11%. What was sequenced was blood. Every receptor here comes from a woman aged 30 to 39 with Graves' ophthalmopathy.

A note on this clonotype: The junction departs from germline at one end; a sequencing error may be responsible. The chain is built from TRBV2 and TRBJ2-7; D perhaps matches TRBD1 (6 bases). The CDR3 totals 18 residues. CDR1 is SNHLY and CDR2 is FYNNEI in the germline V gene. The CDR3 DNA reads as TGTGCCAGCAATGAACTGATCTTACAGGGCCTCAGCTCCTACGGGCAGTACTTC. Its protein product is CASNELILQGLSSYGQYF. Full variable domain (rest looked up from reference TRBV2 and TRBJ2-7): EPEVTQTPSHQVTQMGQEVILRCVPISNHLYFYWYRQILGQKVEFLVSFYNNEISEKSEIFDDQFSVERPDGSNFTLKIRSTKLEDSAMYFCASNELILQGLSSYGQYFGPGTRLTVT.

This clonotype was observed many times. This chain links TRBV19 with TRBJ2-5; the D gene is possibly TRBD2 (6 bases). The germline gives CDR1 LNHDA, CDR2 SQIVND (reference sequence). The germline V and J ends were trimmed by 5 bases and 5 bases, with 15 bases remaining between them. The CDR3 has 14 residues. For the CDR3, the DNA is TGTGCCAGTAGTGAGGGCAGGAGGGGTGAGACCCAGTACTTC. It encodes CASSEGRRGETQYF.

The DNA of the CDR3 is TGTGCCAGCAGCGTAGAGACCGGGACAGGCCTCTACGAGCAGTACTTC. Translation gives CASSVETGTGLYEQYF. The chain recombines TRBV9 with TRBJ2-7, with 8 nucleotides matching TRBD1. With 0 bases clipped from V and 3 bases from J, the junction kept 8 bases outside the gene matches. Germline V gene sequence: CDR1 SGDLS, CDR2 YYNGEE. The CDR3 is 16 amino acids.

CDR3 in DNA: TGTGCCACCCTCCGGGGTCATAGCAATCAGCCCCAGCATTTT. It is translated as CATLRGHSNQPQHF. The chain uses TRBV27 and TRBJ1-5; D not resolved. The CDR3 contains 14 residues. With 10 bases removed from V and 0 bases from J, the gap between germline ends came to 13 bases. From germline, CDR1 is MNHEY and CDR2 SMNVEV (reference sequence).

This chain joins TRBV6-1 and TRBJ2-7; D not resolved. Per germline, CDR1 MNHNS and CDR2 SASEGT. This CDR3 region has 14 residues. V lost 6 bases to trimming and J lost 2 bases, with 14 bases between them. As DNA, the CDR3 is TGTGCCAGCAGCCAAGTTGACATCGCCTACGAGCAGTACTTC. Its protein product is CASSQVDIAYEQYF.

The rearrangement joins TRBV30 to TRBJ1-1; no reliable D call. The CDR3 totals 11 residues. Per germline, CDR1 GTSNPN and CDR2 SVGIG (reference sequence). V lost 3 bases and J 7 bases, leaving 9 bases between the germline ends. For the CDR3, the DNA is TGTGCCTGGAGGGACCGCCGTGAAGCTTTCTTT. As protein: CAWRDRREAFF.

The chain combines TRBV6-1 with TRBJ2-2; 8 nucleotides align to TRBD2. The CDR3 is made up of 16 amino acids. The V and J ends lost 5 bases and 2 bases, in that order; junction bases with no gene match: 7. The germline V gene has CDR1 MNHNS and CDR2 SASEGT. The CDR3 region has the DNA TGTGCCAGCAGTCCAAGTAGCGGGACAAACACCGGGGAGCTGTTTTTT. It yields the protein CASSPSSGTNTGELFF.